These T cell receptor beta chains were read from a single sample in a study of CD8 T cells in ankylosing spondylitis. TCRdb itself ran the 5' RACE reads through MiXCR, one entry per CDR3 protein. Of 200,000 to 250,000 distinct CDR3 sequences in the sample, about 18% were seen once. Input material: blood, either unsorted or a sorted T cell fraction (not recorded which). These receptors all stem from a male donor with ankylosing spondylitis. The CDR3 runs from the conserved cysteine through the conserved F or W. Fields, in order: J gene, V gene, clone size, D gene, CDR3 protein, CDR3 DNA. A D gene is named only where the DNA matches it firmly. The size of a clone is reported for some rows only, either as once, few or many, or as a class for expanded clones.

j_gene: TRBJ2-7
v_gene: TRBV7-2
abundance: .
d_gene: .
CDR3aa: CASSQHELSYEQYF
CDR3nt: TGTGCCAGCAGCCAACACGAGCTCTCCTACGAGCAGTACTTC

j_gene: TRBJ1-5
v_gene: TRBV12-3/TRBV12-4
abundance: many
d_gene: .
CDR3aa: CASSPGYGNQPQHF
CDR3nt: TGTGCCAGCAGTCCAGGGTACGGCAATCAGCCCCAGCATTTT

j_gene: TRBJ2-1
v_gene: TRBV25-1
abundance: .
d_gene: .
CDR3aa: CATALTSYEQFF
CDR3nt: TGTGCCACCGCCCTAACTAGCTATGAGCAGTTCTTC

j_gene: TRBJ1-2
v_gene: TRBV11-1
abundance: .
d_gene: TRBD1
CDR3aa: CASSPNWDRDRASSGGYTF
CDR3nt: TGTGCCAGCAGCCCGAACTGGGACCGGGACAGGGCTTCTTCGGGCGGCTACACCTTC

j_gene: TRBJ2-2
v_gene: TRBV4-1
abundance: few
d_gene: TRBD2
CDR3aa: CASSTSGRGTGELFF
CDR3nt: TGCGCCAGCAGCACTAGCGGGAGGGGCACCGGGGAGCTGTTTTTT

j_gene: TRBJ2-7
v_gene: TRBV7-9
abundance: .
d_gene: TRBD1
CDR3aa: CASSLAGTGTFSYEQYF
CDR3nt: TGTGCCAGCAGCTTAGCCGGGACAGGGACTTTCTCCTACGAGCAGTACTTC

j_gene: TRBJ1-1
v_gene: TRBV29-1
abundance: many
d_gene: .
CDR3aa: CSVESRDTEAFF
CDR3nt: TGCAGCGTTGAGAGCAGGGACACTGAAGCTTTCTTT

j_gene: TRBJ1-4
v_gene: TRBV6-2/TRBV6-3
abundance: once
d_gene: .
CDR3aa: CASTAGVASATNEKLFF
CDR3nt: TGTGCCAGCACGGCAGGGGTGGCTTCCGCAACTAATGAAAAACTGTTTTTT

j_gene: TRBJ1-1
v_gene: TRBV14
abundance: many
d_gene: .
CDR3aa: CASSQGGYTEAFF
CDR3nt: TGTGCCAGCAGCCAAGGTGGCTACACTGAAGCTTTCTTT

j_gene: TRBJ2-3
v_gene: TRBV6-1
abundance: .
d_gene: .
CDR3aa: CASSTGVRSTDTQYF
CDR3nt: TGTGCCAGCAGCACGGGGGTCCGTAGCACAGATACGCAGTATTTT

j_gene: TRBJ2-2
v_gene: TRBV15
abundance: .
d_gene: .
CDR3aa: CATSSPGQQNTGELFF
CDR3nt: TGTGCCACATCATCACCGGGACAACAGAACACCGGGGAGCTGTTTTTT

j_gene: TRBJ2-3
v_gene: TRBV5-4
abundance: .
d_gene: TRBD2
CDR3aa: CASSLAGGLGGGTDTQYF
CDR3nt: TGTGCCAGCAGCTTGGCGGGAGGACTCGGAGGGGGCACAGATACGCAGTATTTT

j_gene: TRBJ2-7
v_gene: TRBV12-3/TRBV12-4
abundance: .
d_gene: .
CDR3aa: CASSFDLGVGEQYF
CDR3nt: TGTGCCAGCAGTTTTGATCTAGGGGTCGGCGAGCAGTACTTC

j_gene: TRBJ2-2
v_gene: TRBV12-3/TRBV12-4
abundance: few
d_gene: .
CDR3aa: CASSLVGPRELFF
CDR3nt: TGTGCCAGCAGTTTAGTAGGTCCAAGGGAGCTGTTTTTT

j_gene: TRBJ1-2
v_gene: TRBV11-2
abundance: few
d_gene: .
CDR3aa: CASSTPAGDNYGYTF
CDR3nt: TGTGCCAGCAGCACCCCCGCCGGGGATAACTATGGCTACACCTTC

j_gene: TRBJ2-7
v_gene: TRBV3-1
abundance: .
d_gene: .
CDR3aa: CASSPFGRGYEQYF
CDR3nt: TGTGCCAGCAGCCCCTTCGGTCGTGGGTACGAGCAGTACTTC

j_gene: TRBJ2-3
v_gene: TRBV24-1
abundance: few
d_gene: .
CDR3aa: CATSGGGADTQYF
CDR3nt: TGTGCCACCAGTGGGGGTGGCGCAGATACGCAGTATTTT

j_gene: TRBJ2-5
v_gene: TRBV12-3/TRBV12-4
abundance: .
d_gene: TRBD1
CDR3aa: CASLLTTGVYQETQYF
CDR3nt: TGTGCCAGCCTGCTCACGACAGGGGTTTACCAAGAGACCCAGTACTTC

j_gene: TRBJ1-1
v_gene: TRBV9
abundance: .
d_gene: TRBD1
CDR3aa: CASSVGQENTEAFF
CDR3nt: TGTGCCAGCAGCGTCGGACAGGAGAACACTGAAGCTTTCTTT

j_gene: TRBJ2-5
v_gene: TRBV4-1
abundance: .
d_gene: .
CDR3aa: CASSLAGTGTETQYF
CDR3nt: TGCGCCAGCAGCCTAGCGGGGACAGGGACGGAGACCCAGTACTTC

j_gene: TRBJ1-2
v_gene: TRBV7-8
abundance: .
d_gene: TRBD1
CDR3aa: CASSFSDRGDGYTF
CDR3nt: TGTGCCAGCAGCTTTTCCGACAGGGGAGATGGCTACACCTTC

j_gene: TRBJ2-7
v_gene: TRBV7-9
abundance: .
d_gene: TRBD1
CDR3aa: CASSYPGQGEYEQYF
CDR3nt: TGTGCCAGCAGCTACCCGGGACAGGGGGAATACGAGCAGTACTTC

j_gene: TRBJ2-1
v_gene: TRBV4-1
abundance: few
d_gene: .
CDR3aa: CASSPLETNEQFF
CDR3nt: TGCGCCAGCAGCCCCTTGGAGACCAATGAGCAGTTCTTC

j_gene: TRBJ1-2
v_gene: TRBV3-1
abundance: .
d_gene: TRBD1
CDR3aa: CASSPEGAPIYGYTF
CDR3nt: TGTGCCAGCAGCCCCGAGGGGGCCCCAATTTATGGCTACACCTTC

j_gene: TRBJ1-3
v_gene: TRBV12-3/TRBV12-4
abundance: few
d_gene: .
CDR3aa: CASSDSQDPGNTIYF
CDR3nt: TGTGCCAGCAGCGACTCCCAGGACCCTGGAAACACCATATATTTT

j_gene: TRBJ2-5
v_gene: TRBV12-3/TRBV12-4
abundance: .
d_gene: TRBD1
CDR3aa: CASSRGTGGMRETQYF
CDR3nt: TGTGCCAGCAGTCGCGGGACAGGGGGAATGAGGGAGACCCAGTACTTC

j_gene: TRBJ2-1
v_gene: TRBV10-2
abundance: many
d_gene: TRBD2
CDR3aa: CASTIGLESEQFF
CDR3nt: TGCGCCAGCACTATCGGACTAGAAAGTGAGCAGTTCTTC

j_gene: TRBJ2-1
v_gene: TRBV5-1
abundance: few
d_gene: TRBD2
CDR3aa: CASSLAVAGPSSYNEQFF
CDR3nt: TGCGCCAGCAGCTTGGCGGTAGCGGGGCCAAGCTCCTACAATGAGCAGTTCTTC

j_gene: TRBJ2-7
v_gene: TRBV11-2
abundance: many
d_gene: .
CDR3aa: CASSLEVGLSYEQYF
CDR3nt: TGTGCCAGCAGCTTAGAGGTGGGACTTTCCTACGAGCAGTACTTC

j_gene: TRBJ1-1
v_gene: TRBV5-6
abundance: .
d_gene: .
CDR3aa: CASSSREGLNTEAFF
CDR3nt: TGTGCCAGCAGCTCCCGTGAAGGATTGAACACTGAAGCTTTCTTT

j_gene: TRBJ2-1
v_gene: TRBV27
abundance: .
d_gene: .
CDR3aa: CASKFYGSYNEQFF
CDR3nt: TGTGCCAGCAAGTTTTACGGCTCCTACAATGAGCAGTTCTTC

j_gene: TRBJ2-3
v_gene: TRBV28
abundance: few
d_gene: .
CDR3aa: CASTLTDTSTDTQYF
CDR3nt: TGTGCCAGCACCCTGACGGACACTAGCACAGATACGCAGTATTTT

j_gene: TRBJ2-2
v_gene: TRBV19
abundance: .
d_gene: .
CDR3aa: CASMVSANTGELFF
CDR3nt: TGTGCCAGTATGGTCTCGGCCAATACCGGGGAGCTGTTTTTT

j_gene: TRBJ2-7
v_gene: TRBV7-9
abundance: .
d_gene: TRBD2
CDR3aa: CASSFRTSGTYEQYF
CDR3nt: TGTGCCAGCAGCTTTCGGACTAGCGGTACCTACGAGCAGTACTTC

j_gene: TRBJ1-5
v_gene: TRBV12-3/TRBV12-4
abundance: .
d_gene: .
CDR3aa: CVSSLGSPHQPQHF
CDR3nt: TGTGTCAGCAGTTTAGGGTCCCCTCATCAGCCCCAGCATTTT

j_gene: TRBJ2-3
v_gene: TRBV9
abundance: .
d_gene: TRBD2
CDR3aa: CASSGGLAGRSSTDTQYF
CDR3nt: TGTGCCAGCAGCGGTGGACTAGCGGGTCGATCTAGCACAGATACGCAGTATTTT

j_gene: TRBJ2-1
v_gene: TRBV9
abundance: few
d_gene: .
CDR3aa: CASSLHPSSYNEQFF
CDR3nt: TGTGCCAGCAGCTTACACCCTAGCTCCTACAATGAGCAGTTCTTC

j_gene: TRBJ2-5
v_gene: TRBV12-3/TRBV12-4
abundance: few
d_gene: TRBD2
CDR3aa: CASTRTSGLGSETQYF
CDR3nt: TGTGCCAGCACACGGACTAGCGGATTAGGTTCGGAGACCCAGTACTTC

j_gene: TRBJ2-7
v_gene: TRBV7-9
abundance: .
d_gene: .
CDR3aa: CASSPGGLYEQYF
CDR3nt: TGTGCCAGCAGCCCAGGAGGCCTCTACGAGCAGTACTTC

j_gene: TRBJ2-7
v_gene: TRBV11-2
abundance: .
d_gene: .
CDR3aa: CASSPPLGYEQYF
CDR3nt: TGTGCCAGCAGCCCCCCGTTAGGCTACGAGCAGTACTTC

j_gene: TRBJ2-2
v_gene: TRBV6-2/TRBV6-3
abundance: .
d_gene: TRBD1
CDR3aa: CASRGPPAGTEKPNTGELFF
CDR3nt: TGTGCCAGCAGAGGGCCCCCGGCCGGGACAGAGAAACCGAACACCGGGGAGCTGTTTTTT

j_gene: TRBJ2-7
v_gene: TRBV20-1
abundance: .
d_gene: .
CDR3aa: CSASARGGPYTYEQYF
CDR3nt: TGCAGTGCTAGCGCCAGGGGGGGGCCGTATACCTACGAGCAGTACTTC

j_gene: TRBJ2-1
v_gene: TRBV24-1
abundance: few
d_gene: TRBD2
CDR3aa: CATARSGSDNEQFF
CDR3nt: TGTGCCACCGCGAGAAGCGGGAGCGACAATGAGCAGTTCTTC

j_gene: TRBJ2-3
v_gene: TRBV12-3/TRBV12-4
abundance: .
d_gene: .
CDR3aa: CASRPPESTDTQYF
CDR3nt: TGTGCCAGCAGACCCCCTGAGAGCACAGATACGCAGTATTTT

j_gene: TRBJ2-1
v_gene: TRBV11-1
abundance: .
d_gene: .
CDR3aa: CASSYPCRQGICEQFF
CDR3nt: TGTGCCAGCAGCTACCCATGCCGGCAGGGGATCTGTGAGCAGTTCTTC

j_gene: TRBJ2-3
v_gene: TRBV4-3
abundance: many
d_gene: .
CDR3aa: CASSQGVSGGGDTQYF
CDR3nt: TGCGCCAGCAGCCAAGGTGTAAGCGGAGGGGGGGATACGCAGTATTTT

j_gene: TRBJ2-1
v_gene: TRBV18
abundance: .
d_gene: TRBD2
CDR3aa: CASSPLSGGDSGEQFF
CDR3nt: TGTGCCAGCTCACCCCTTAGCGGGGGGGATTCCGGGGAGCAGTTCTTC

j_gene: TRBJ1-3
v_gene: TRBV2
abundance: .
d_gene: .
CDR3aa: CASQSISSGNTIYF
CDR3nt: TGTGCCAGCCAATCGATTAGCTCTGGAAACACCATATATTTT

j_gene: TRBJ2-1
v_gene: TRBV12-3/TRBV12-4
abundance: .
d_gene: .
CDR3aa: CASSFSFGVDSYNEQFF
CDR3nt: TGTGCCAGCAGTTTTTCTTTCGGGGTGGACTCCTACAATGAGCAGTTCTTC

j_gene: TRBJ1-1
v_gene: TRBV12-3/TRBV12-4
abundance: many
d_gene: .
CDR3aa: CASSSPQENTEAFF
CDR3nt: TGTGCCAGCAGTTCCCCACAGGAGAACACTGAAGCTTTCTTT

j_gene: TRBJ2-7
v_gene: TRBV10-3
abundance: many
d_gene: .
CDR3aa: CAISEGPLEQYF
CDR3nt: TGTGCCATCAGTGAAGGACCCCTGGAGCAGTACTTC

j_gene: TRBJ1-1
v_gene: TRBV7-8
abundance: many
d_gene: TRBD1
CDR3aa: CASSVDRGFGEAFF
CDR3nt: TGTGCCAGCAGCGTAGACAGGGGGTTCGGTGAAGCTTTCTTT

j_gene: TRBJ2-7
v_gene: TRBV4-1
abundance: .
d_gene: TRBD2
CDR3aa: CASSQDLAGSSYEQYF
CDR3nt: TGCGCCAGCAGCCAAGACCTAGCGGGGAGCTCCTACGAGCAGTACTTC

j_gene: TRBJ1-2
v_gene: TRBV10-2
abundance: many
d_gene: .
CDR3aa: CASSGGWTDYGYTF
CDR3nt: TGCGCCAGCAGTGGGGGGTGGACCGACTATGGCTACACCTTC

j_gene: TRBJ2-1
v_gene: TRBV11-2
abundance: .
d_gene: .
CDR3aa: CASSLEAVLYNEQFF
CDR3nt: TGTGCCAGCAGCTTAGAGGCGGTTCTCTACAATGAGCAGTTCTTC

j_gene: TRBJ1-1
v_gene: TRBV6-1
abundance: .
d_gene: .
CDR3aa: CASRDQGRVGTEAFF
CDR3nt: TGTGCCAGCAGGGATCAGGGTAGGGTGGGCACTGAAGCTTTCTTT

j_gene: TRBJ2-1
v_gene: TRBV14
abundance: .
d_gene: .
CDR3aa: CASSPLTAYNEQFF
CDR3nt: TGTGCCAGCAGCCCGTTGACGGCCTACAATGAGCAGTTCTTC

j_gene: TRBJ2-5
v_gene: TRBV7-2
abundance: few
d_gene: TRBD2
CDR3aa: CASSLGGGPGETQYF
CDR3nt: TGTGCCAGCAGCTTGGGGGGAGGGCCCGGGGAGACCCAGTACTTC

j_gene: TRBJ2-3
v_gene: TRBV19
abundance: .
d_gene: .
CDR3aa: CASSISGEGTQYF
CDR3nt: TGTGCCAGTAGTATCTCAGGGGAGGGTACGCAGTATTTT

j_gene: TRBJ2-1
v_gene: TRBV7-9
abundance: few
d_gene: .
CDR3aa: CASSLVAEYNEQFF
CDR3nt: TGTGCCAGCAGCTTAGTGGCGGAATACAATGAGCAGTTCTTC